This T cell receptor (beta chain) was found in a study of blood T cell repertoires in COVID-19. Study summary: The United States, Italy and Spain supplied acute and convalescent COVID-19 samples. Sample material is recorded as cDNA or gDNA derived from T cells, B-cell-depleted T cells, or PBMCs.

Trimming pared 0 bases from V and 2 bases from J, leaving 8 bases between. The CDR3 runs to 15 residues. Germline V lookup: CDR1 SGDLS, CDR2 YYNGEE. In the authors' workflow: Nucleated cell number was recorded as an estimate derived from reference gene primer amplification. Measured with immunoSEQ multiplex PCR; TCRdb has only the in-frame clones, and not every one. V, J and clone size derive from that table, while D and trimming were established from the DNA sequence. The sample includes fewer than 200,000 clones, 88% of them seen just once. This receptor was obtained from a man aged 40-49 years with active or convalescent COVID-19. The chain couples TRBV9 to TRBJ1-4; D perhaps matches TRBD1 (6 bases). Sequencing was carried out using peripheral blood. DNA of the CDR3: TGTGCCAGCAGCGTAGAGGGGGGGACTAATGAAAAACTGTTTTTT. Protein sequence: CASSVEGGTNEKLFF.